A single sample gave rise to the 21 T cell receptor beta chains below, sequenced in a study of OX40 agonist ivuxolimab in advanced cancers. Clones were sequenced by immunoSEQ multiplex PCR, and TCRdb holds only the in-frame ones, with some missing. The table includes about 120,000 clones, approximately 92% detected once. Sequenced here: CD4+ or CD8+ T cells sorted from blood, sampled in a trial of the OX40 agonist ivuxolimab. The receptors shown here come from an adult with an advanced solid tumor such as melanoma, head and neck, liver or kidney cancer.

V gene TRBV7-2 combines with J gene TRBJ1-2, with a tentative D call TRBD1 (5 bases). This CDR3 comprises 13 residues. Per germline, CDR1 SGHTA and CDR2 FQGNSA. The V gene lost 8 bases and the J gene lost 2 bases, with 12 bases spanning the gap. The CDR3 region is CASSTGGNYGYTF. CDR3 bases: TGTGCCAGCTCGACCGGGGGGAACTATGGCTACACCTTC.

The gene calls are TRBV28 and TRBJ1-2; D might be TRBD1 (6 bases). CDR1 is MDHEN and CDR2 is SYDVKM in the germline V gene. The CDR3 spans 16 residues. Trimming cost V 5 bases and J 0 bases, with 16 bases left between them. The CDR3 sequence is CASSLTGFGPNYGYTF. CDR3 coding DNA: TGTGCCAGCAGTCTGACAGGTTTCGGGCCTAACTATGGCTACACCTTC.

The rearrangement links TRBV7-8 to TRBJ2-3, with 11 bases identical to TRBD2. Looked up from germline, CDR1 is SGHVS and CDR2 is FQNEAQ. This CDR3 has 18 residues. V lost 5 bases, J lost 3 bases, and 13 bases stayed unmatched. CDR3 sequence: CASSSLELAGVGTDTQYF. The CDR3 DNA is TGTGCCAGCAGCAGCTTAGAACTAGCGGGGGTCGGGACAGATACGCAGTATTTT.

The CDR3 protein is CASGGTAAYGYTF. CDR3 DNA: TGTGCCAGCGGGGGTACAGCTGCATATGGCTACACCTTC. The V call is TRBV28, the J call TRBJ1-2, with a tentative D call TRBD1 (5 bases). This CDR3 region has 13 residues. Germline V lookup: CDR1 MDHEN, CDR2 SYDVKM. Trimming pared 8 bases from V and 5 bases from J, leaving 15 bases between.

The V gene is TRBV7-9, the J gene TRBJ1-5, with no clear D. The DNA end is a closer match to TRBJ1-3, so the J assignment may be wrong. Germline values: CDR1 SEHNR, CDR2 FQNEAQ (reference sequence). This CDR3 is built from 12 residues. The CDR3 nucleotides read TGTGCCAGCAGCTTAGAATCAGGCCCTATATATTTT. Amino acid sequence: CASSLESGPIYF.

V usage is TRBV30 and J usage is TRBJ1-3; D is undetermined. The V gene lost 0 bases and the J gene lost 5 bases, with 11 bases spanning the gap. The CDR3 spans 14 residues. Germline V gene lookup returns CDR1 GTSNPN and CDR2 SVGIG (reference sequence). CDR3 region: CAWSVGMGRNTIYF. As DNA, the CDR3 is TGTGCCTGGAGTGTAGGTATGGGAAGAAACACCATATATTTT. The whole variable domain, filled in from reference TRBV30 and TRBJ1-3, reads SQTIHQWPATLVQPVGSPLSLECTVEGTSNPNLYWYRQAAGRGLQLLFYSVGIGQISSEVPQNLSASRPQDRQFILSSKKLLLSDSGFYLCAWSVGMGRNTIYFGEGSWLTVV.

This clone was detected only once. This chain joins TRBV5-1 and TRBJ2-7; D perhaps matches TRBD1 (6 bases). V lost 4 bases and J 2 bases, leaving 10 bases between the germline ends. The CDR3 runs 13 residues. Per the germline V gene, CDR1 is SGHRS and CDR2 is YFSETQ. CDR3 nucleotide sequence: TGCGCCAGCAGCCCGGACAGAGCCTACGAGCAGTACTTC. Residues: CASSPDRAYEQYF.

The chain has TRBV5-1 and TRBJ2-1; 9 bases match TRBD1. V lost 4 bases, J lost 8 bases, and 13 bases stayed unmatched. CDR3 length equals 16 residues. Germline CDR1 and CDR2: SGHRS and YFSETQ. The CDR3 DNA reads as TGCGCCAGCAGCCAATTCCTACAGGGGGCGGCGGATGAGCAGTTCTTC. It yields the protein CASSQFLQGAADEQFF.

The chain combines TRBV28 with TRBJ2-5; D unresolved. Trimming removed 6 bases at V and 5 bases at J, with 7 bases between. CDR1 is MDHEN, CDR2 SYDVKM, per germline. This CDR3 has 11 amino acids. The CDR3 region is CASRGMETQYF. DNA of the CDR3: TGTGCCAGCAGGGGCATGGAGACCCAGTACTTC.

The chain couples TRBV19 to TRBJ1-1, with TRBD1 as a possible D gene (6 bases). The V end lost 5 bases, the J end lost 10 bases, and 17 bases lay between the germline ends. The CDR3 extends over 13 amino acids. The germline V gene encodes CDR1 LNHDA and CDR2 SQIVND (reference sequence). The CDR3 loop is CASSSGQSLRAFF. The DNA of the CDR3 is TGTGCCAGTAGTTCCGGACAGTCTTTACGAGCTTTCTTT. Full variable domain (outside the CDR3, taken from reference TRBV19 and TRBJ1-1): DGGITQSPKYLFRKEGQNVTLSCEQNLNHDAMYWYRQDPGQGLRLIYYSQIVNDFQKGDIAEGYSVSREKKESFPLTVTSAQKNPTAFYLCASSSGQSLRAFFGQGTRLTVV.

The rearrangement uses TRBV6-6 and TRBJ2-1; 7 bases line up with TRBD2. This CDR3 comprises 14 residues. The V gene end was trimmed by 3 bases and the J gene end by 7 bases; junction bases not matched to a gene: 6. The germline gives CDR1 MNHNY, CDR2 SVGAGI (reference sequence). DNA of the CDR3: TGTGCCAGCAGTTATGGGGGGGGTTTGAATGAGCAGTTCTTC. It translates to CASSYGGGLNEQFF.

This sequence joins TRBV14 and TRBJ2-1; 7 positions match TRBD1. The ends lost 5 bases at V and 7 bases at J; junction bases unmatched: 8. Germline CDR1 is SGHDN and CDR2 is FVKESK. The CDR3 extends over 14 amino acids. CDR3 amino acids: CASSSTRGRNEQFF. The CDR3 DNA sequence: TGTGCCAGCAGCTCGACGAGGGGGCGGAATGAGCAGTTCTTC.

A single count supports this clone. The chain joins TRBV9 to TRBJ2-3; TRBD1 matches at 8 bases. Trimming removed 3 bases from V and 1 base from J; junction bases left unmatched: 7. Looked up from germline, CDR1 is SGDLS and CDR2 is YYNGEE. The CDR3 extends over 16 amino acids. In DNA, the CDR3 is TGTGCCAGCAGCGAGCATCAGGGGGCCCGCACAGATACGCAGTATTTT. Its translation is CASSEHQGARTDTQYF.

V is TRBV5-4 and J is TRBJ1-6, with no clear D. Trimming pared 3 bases from V and 3 bases from J, leaving 10 bases between. This CDR3 is 15 amino acids long. Per germline, CDR1 SGHNT and CDR2 YYREEE (reference sequence). The DNA of the CDR3 is TGTGCCAGCAGCTCCGACACCTTCTATAATTCACCCCTCCACTTT. Protein product: CASSSDTFYNSPLHF.

This rearrangement joins TRBV4-3 to TRBJ2-7; 7 bases match TRBD1. CDR1 LGHNA and CDR2 YSLEER come from the germline V gene. The CDR3 length is 15 residues. Losses at the gene ends were 2 bases for V and 3 bases for J; bases not matched to a gene: 7. In DNA, the CDR3 is TGCGCCAGCAGCCAAACAGGGGATGGACACTACGAGCAGTACTTC. Amino acids: CASSQTGDGHYEQYF.

The chain employs TRBV27 and TRBJ2-5, with D maybe TRBD1 (6 bases). Germline V lookup: CDR1 MNHEY, CDR2 SMNVEV (reference sequence). The CDR3 is 15 residues long. Trimming shortened V by 5 bases and J by 1 base, and 14 bases separated the two germline ends. CDR3 coding DNA: TGTGCCAGCAGTCCCCGAAGAGGGGGCCAAGAGACCCAGTACTTC. This gives the protein CASSPRRGGQETQYF.

V usage is TRBV11-2 and J usage is TRBJ1-4; the D is unclear. Trimming left V 5 bases short and J 0 bases short, with 10 bases between. The CDR3 sequence is 15 residues long. Germline V gene lookup returns CDR1 SGHAT and CDR2 FQNNGV. CDR3 residues: CASSPRGTTNEKLFF. The CDR3 bases are TGTGCCAGCAGCCCGCGTGGGACAACTAATGAAAAACTGTTTTTT.

V and J are TRBV21-1 and TRBJ2-7. TRBV21-1 is described as a pseudogene. The CDR3 totals 14 residues. The CDR3 DNA reads TGTGCCAGCAGCAAAGCCCAGCCAATCTACGAGCAGTACTTC. Amino acids: CASSKAQPIYEQYF.

The rearrangement joins TRBV28 to TRBJ2-3; 7 bases agree with TRBD2. The V and J ends lost 2 bases and 14 bases, in that order; junction bases with no gene match: 4. This CDR3 is 11 amino acids long. From germline, CDR1 is MDHEN and CDR2 SYDVKM. CDR3 bases: TGTGCCAGCAGTTTAAGACTAGCACTGTATTTT. Its protein product is CASSLRLALYF.

The V gene is TRBV7-3, the J gene TRBJ2-1; TRBD1 might be the D (6 bases). Germline CDR1 reads SGHTA; CDR2 reads FQGTGA. V gave up 4 bases and J gave up 2 bases, with 15 bases separating them. CDR3 length equals 16 residues. For the CDR3, the DNA is TGTGCCAGCAGCTATGGGGGATCAGGGGCCTACAATGAGCAGTTCTTC. Protein product: CASSYGGSGAYNEQFF.

J is TRBJ1-3 and V is TRBV19; the D gene is possibly TRBD1 (6 bases). V lost 5 bases and J 0 bases, leaving 17 bases between the germline ends. The CDR3 length is 17 residues. Germline lookup yields CDR1 LNHDA and CDR2 SQIVND (reference sequence). The CDR3: CASSLFSRTASGNTIYF. The CDR3 nucleotides read TGTGCCAGTAGTCTCTTTTCACGGACAGCCTCTGGAAACACCATATATTTT.